This T cell receptor beta chain was identified during a study of prognosis after radiotherapy for stage I lung cancer. Losses at the gene ends were 1 base for V and 2 bases for J; bases not matched to a gene: 11. This CDR3 has 18 amino acids. Per the germline V gene, CDR1 is KGHSH and CDR2 is LQKENI. TCR beta CDR3 was amplified from genomic DNA by two-round multiplex PCR. During first-round PCR, primers specific to each TRBV and TRBJ gene were used. TCRdb re-called the multiplex PCR reads through MiXCR, storing one row per CDR3 protein. This table has some 15,000 distinct CDR3 sequences, about a sixth appearing once. This clonotype was recorded at least ten times.

This rearrangement joins TRBV18 to TRBJ2-3, with TRBD2 matching over 8 bases. The sequence derives from a donor of 50 years or more with non-small cell lung cancer. The material was PBMCs, obtained before or after stereotactic body radiation therapy (not recorded which). The CDR3: CASSPLLSGGTNTDTQYF. The CDR3, as DNA: TGTGCCAGCTCACCACTTCTCAGCGGGGGCACGAACACAGATACGCAGTATTTT.